This T cell receptor beta chain was sequenced during a study of cytomegalovirus exposure and HLA in healthy donors. Study results and caveats: The productive fraction for most TCR beta V segments was about 87% or about 30% in an earlier analysis.

The PCR used 60 Vbeta and 13 Jbeta primers. Produced via immunoSEQ multiplex PCR; TCRdb's table is partial and in-frame only. The data contain over 150,000 clones, about four fifths of them singletons. This clone has just a few counts. What it recognizes is unknown. The CDR3 is made up of 16 amino acids. Germline CDR1 reads LGHNA; CDR2 reads YNFKEQ. The trim removed 0 bases at V and 6 bases at J, leaving 3 bases unmatched. This TCR was sampled from a male donor in good health and CMV-seronegative. The chain recombines TRBV4-2 with TRBJ1-6; 9 nucleotides align to TRBD1. Sequenced sample: PBMCs. In nucleotides, the CDR3 is TGTGCCAGCAGCCAAGATAGGGACAGGGTTAATTCACCCCTCCACTTT. Its translation: CASSQDRDRVNSPLHF.